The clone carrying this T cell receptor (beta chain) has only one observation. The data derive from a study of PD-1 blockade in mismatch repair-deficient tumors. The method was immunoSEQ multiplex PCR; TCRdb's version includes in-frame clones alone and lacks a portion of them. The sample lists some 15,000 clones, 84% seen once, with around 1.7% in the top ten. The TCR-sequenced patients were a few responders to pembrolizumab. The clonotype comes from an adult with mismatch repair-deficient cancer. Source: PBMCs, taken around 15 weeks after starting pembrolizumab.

CDR3 coding DNA: TGTGCCAGCAGTGAATCGGCTAGCGGACCCTACAATGAGCAGTTCTTC. Its translation is CASSESASGPYNEQFF. This chain uses TRBV25-1 with TRBJ2-1, with 7 bases that match TRBD2. The V and J ends lost 1 base and 2 bases, in that order; junction bases with no gene match: 5. This CDR3 contains 16 residues. Germline lookup yields CDR1 MGHDK and CDR2 SYGVNS.